These T cell receptor beta chains were read from a single sample in a study of regulatory T cells in long-lasting Graves disease. TCRdb re-derived calls from the multiplex PCR reads in MiXCR, one entry per CDR3 protein. The data hold roughly 300,000 distinct CDR3 sequences, with around 19% observed a single time. The sample here was peripheral blood mononuclear cells (PBMCs), taken when the disease was refractory, from a patient treated with antithyroid drugs. Source of these receptors: a female donor with Graves disease. CDR3s include the opening cysteine and the closing phenylalanine or tryptophan. The order of the fields is V gene, clone size, CDR3 length, D gene, J gene, CDR3 DNA, CDR3 protein. A D gene is named only where the DNA matches it firmly. Clone size appears in some rows only: once, few, many, or a class for an expanded clone.

TRBV6-1	many	14	TRBD2	TRBJ2-5	TGTGCCAGCCGAAGACTAGCGGGAATGGAGACCCAGTACTTC	CASRRLAGMETQYF
TRBV6-1	few	13	.	TRBJ1-6	TGTGCCAGCAGTGAAGGGGGGAATTCACCCCTCCACTTT	CASSEGGNSPLHF
TRBV7-9	many	13	.	TRBJ1-1	TGTGCCAGCAGCTCAGGGCGGAAGTTCAATGCTTTCTTT	CASSSGRKFNAFF
TRBV6-1	.	12	TRBD2	TRBJ2-7	TGTGCCAGCAGGGGACTAGCGGGAGGGGAACACTTC	CASRGLAGGEHF
TRBV27	many	14	.	TRBJ1-2	TGTGCCAGCAGTTTATCGTGGGGTGCCTATGGCTACACCTTC	CASSLSWGAYGYTF
TRBV7-2	many	16	TRBD2	TRBJ2-7	TGTGCCAGCAGCTTAATTGCGGGGGGACTTGGCTACGAGCAGTACTTC	CASSLIAGGLGYEQYF
TRBV19	.	13	.	TRBJ1-4	TGTGCCAGTCGTCCCTTGGGTGATGAAAAACTGTTTTTT	CASRPLGDEKLFF
TRBV9	.	15	.	TRBJ1-1	TGTGCCAGCAGCCCACGACTGTCCATGAACACTGAAGCTTTCTTT	CASSPRLSMNTEAFF
TRBV7-9	many	15	TRBD1	TRBJ2-7	TGTGCCAGCAGCCAGCTACTCCAGGGGGCGTGGGAGCAGTACTTC	CASSQLLQGAWEQYF
TRBV30	few	14	TRBD1	TRBJ2-7	TGTGCCTGGAGTGTACGAGGGCCACAGGGGGAGCAGTACTTC	CAWSVRGPQGEQYF
TRBV2	many	15	TRBD2	TRBJ2-2	TGTGCCAGGACTAGCGGGGAAGCGAACACCGGGGAGCTGTTTTTT	CARTSGEANTGELFF
TRBV12-3/TRBV12-4	many	13	.	TRBJ1-4	TGTGCCAGCAGCACCCAAACCAGAGAAAAACTGTTTTTT	CASSTQTREKLFF
TRBV7-2	few	17	TRBD1	TRBJ1-2	TGTGCCAGCAGCTCCCGGGACGGACAGGGGTCTCACAATGGCTACACCTTC	CASSSRDGQGSHNGYTF
TRBV12-3/TRBV12-4	few	14	TRBD2	TRBJ2-7	TGTGCCAGCAGTGGACTAGCGGGGGGACAAGAGCAGTACTTC	CASSGLAGGQEQYF
TRBV6-1	few	14	.	TRBJ1-4	TGTGCCAGCAGTGCTACGACAGTTAATGAAAAACTGTTTTTT	CASSATTVNEKLFF
TRBV6-1	many	13	.	TRBJ1-1	TGTGCCAGCACTTCAAGGAGGGAGACTGAAGCTTTCTTT	CASTSRRETEAFF
TRBV6-5	few	16	TRBD1	TRBJ1-3	TGTGCCAGCAGTTACGGGACAGAGTTTCCTGGAAACACCATATATTTT	CASSYGTEFPGNTIYF
TRBV6-5	many	16	TRBD1	TRBJ1-1	TGTGCCAGCAGTTACTCGAGAGGGACAGGGGAGACTGAAGCTTTCTTT	CASSYSRGTGETEAFF
TRBV6-2/TRBV6-3	many	15	.	TRBJ2-7	TGTGCCAGCAGTTCGGCTGTCCGGGGAGATGACGAGCAGTACTTC	CASSSAVRGDDEQYF
TRBV9	.	15	TRBD1	TRBJ2-5	TGTGCCAGCAGCGCCCAAGGGACAGCCGAAGAGACCCAGTACTTC	CASSAQGTAEETQYF
TRBV20-1	many	19	TRBD2	TRBJ2-4	TGCAGTGCTAGAGACCCTTGGAGCGGGAGCCAAGTAGCCAAAAACATTCAGTACTTC	CSARDPWSGSQVAKNIQYF
TRBV13	.	15	.	TRBJ2-5	TGTGCCAGCAGCTTGGGCGGGGAGGCCCAGGAGACCCAGTACTTC	CASSLGGEAQETQYF
TRBV6-1	many	14	.	TRBJ2-7	TGTGCCAGCAGCTCCATACAGAAATCGGGGGAGCAGTACTTC	CASSSIQKSGEQYF
TRBV14	.	19	.	TRBJ1-5	TGTGCCAGCACTGAGAGATCCCGGGGAGAGAGAAGTTGCAATCAGCCCCAGCATTTT	CASTERSRGERSCNQPQHF
TRBV6-2/TRBV6-3	.	15	.	TRBJ2-6	TGTGCCAGCAGTTACTCGAGGAGTGGGGCCAACGTCCTGACTTTC	CASSYSRSGANVLTF
TRBV12-5	few	15	.	TRBJ2-3	TGTGCTAGTGGTTTGGTCACTGGGAGCACAGATACGCAGTATTTT	CASGLVTGSTDTQYF
TRBV11-2	.	14	.	TRBJ2-5	TGTGCCAGCAGCTTAGATCGAAGGGGCGAGACCCAGTACTTC	CASSLDRRGETQYF
TRBV12-3/TRBV12-4	.	12	.	TRBJ1-2	TGTGCCAGCAGTTTAGAGGGGATGGGCTACACCTTC	CASSLEGMGYTF
TRBV11-3	few	19	TRBD2	TRBJ2-2	TGTGCCAGCAGCTTTCTGGCTAGCGGGGGGAAAACGAACACCGGGGAGCTGTTTTTT	CASSFLASGGKTNTGELFF
TRBV6-1	many	16	TRBD2	TRBJ2-5	TGTGCCAGCGCGCCTAGCGGGAGGTTGTACAGAGAGACCCAGTACTTC	CASAPSGRLYRETQYF
TRBV5-5	few	14	.	TRBJ1-5	TGTGCCAGCAGCTTGCAGGGCCCCAATCAGCCCCAGCATTTT	CASSLQGPNQPQHF
TRBV2	.	16	.	TRBJ1-5	TGTGCCAGCAGTGAAGCCCTTAGGGTACGCAATCAGCCCCAGCATTTT	CASSEALRVRNQPQHF
TRBV5-1	.	15	TRBD2	TRBJ2-2	TGCGCCAGCAGCCTGCAGCGGGGTTGGGCCGGGGAGCTGTTTTTT	CASSLQRGWAGELFF
TRBV3-1	.	16	.	TRBJ2-7	TGTGCCAGCAGCCTCGGGGTAGGGGCCGTTCGCTACGAGCAGTACTTC	CASSLGVGAVRYEQYF
TRBV4-1	.	15	.	TRBJ2-7	TGCGCCAGCAGCCAAGCCTTCCGGGGACCCTACGAGCAGTACTTC	CASSQAFRGPYEQYF
TRBV2	many	15	.	TRBJ1-2	TGTGCCAGCAGTGAAGGGCAGGGGTTTATCTATGGCTACACCTTC	CASSEGQGFIYGYTF
TRBV12-3/TRBV12-4	many	13	TRBD1	TRBJ2-7	TGTGCCAGCAGCTCACAGGGGGCGCACGAGCAGTACTTC	CASSSQGAHEQYF
TRBV6-1	few	16	.	TRBJ1-1	TGTGCCAGCAGCCCACCCCCGGGACAATTGAACACTGAAGCTTTCTTT	CASSPPPGQLNTEAFF
TRBV19	.	14	TRBD2	TRBJ2-7	TGTGCCAGTTCTCCCCGGGGGGGTGTGTACGAGCAGTACTTC	CASSPRGGVYEQYF
TRBV5-1	.	13	.	TRBJ2-7	TGCGCCAGCAGCTTTGACACCTACTACGAGCAGTACTTC	CASSFDTYYEQYF
TRBV7-9	.	15	.	TRBJ2-5	TGTGCCAGCAGCTTAGGAGACATCTACCAAGAGACCCAGTACTTC	CASSLGDIYQETQYF
TRBV18	many	12	.	TRBJ1-4	TGTGCCAGCTCATCGGGTAATGAAAAACTGTTTTTT	CASSSGNEKLFF
TRBV2	many	14	TRBD1	TRBJ1-1	TGTGCCAGCAGGAACAGGGGGCTGTTGACTGAAGCTTTCTTT	CASRNRGLLTEAFF
TRBV5-1	many	16	TRBD2	TRBJ2-7	TGCGCCAGCAGCTTGGGATGGCGGGAGGCGACCTACGAGCAGTACTTC	CASSLGWREATYEQYF
TRBV3-1	.	14	.	TRBJ2-7	TGTGCCAGCAGCACCAGACAGAGTAACTACGAGCAGTACTTC	CASSTRQSNYEQYF
TRBV28	.	22	TRBD2	TRBJ2-3	TGTGCCAGCAGTTTACGAAGGGGGCTACGTCCGGGACTAGCGGGCGTCACAGATACGCAGTATTTT	CASSLRRGLRPGLAGVTDTQYF
TRBV28	many	14	.	TRBJ1-2	TGTGCCACCTCCGGGACCGGAGCTAACTATGGCTACACCTTC	CATSGTGANYGYTF
TRBV9	many	16	TRBD2	TRBJ2-5	TGTGCCAGCAGCCCGGGAATAGCGGGAGCGCAAGAGACCCAGTACTTC	CASSPGIAGAQETQYF
TRBV5-6	few	14	.	TRBJ2-1	TGTGCCAGCAGCTTGCAGGTCAGGGCGGGGGAGCAGTTCTTC	CASSLQVRAGEQFF
TRBV11-3	many	16	.	TRBJ1-1	TGTGCCAGCAGCTTAGATTTCGGGTCAACGAACACTGAAGCTTTCTTT	CASSLDFGSTNTEAFF
TRBV3-1	many	14	.	TRBJ1-2	TGTGCCAGCACCCTGACGGGGGGCAGGACAGGCTACACCTTC	CASTLTGGRTGYTF
TRBV11-1	many	16	.	TRBJ2-7	TGTGCCAGCAGCTTAGATTTGGCGGCAAGCTCCTACGAGCAGTACTTC	CASSLDLAASSYEQYF
TRBV6-6	.	15	TRBD2	TRBJ2-3	TGTGCCAGCAGTTACTCGACTAGCGGCACAGATACGCAGTATTTT	CASSYSTSGTDTQYF
TRBV7-3	few	14	.	TRBJ2-5	TGTGCCAGCAGCTTAAGTTCTCTAGAAGAGACCCAGTACTTC	CASSLSSLEETQYF
TRBV15	few	13	.	TRBJ1-1	TGTGCCACCAGCATATTCGGACTTACTGAAGCTTTCTTT	CATSIFGLTEAFF
TRBV12-3/TRBV12-4	.	17	.	TRBJ2-2	TGTGCCAGCAGTTTTTCCCCGGGACGCCGGAACACCGGGGAGCTGTTTTTT	CASSFSPGRRNTGELFF
TRBV20-1	few	17	.	TRBJ2-4	TGCAGTGCCCCACGGACCGACCCGGCGCTAGCCAAAAACATTCAGTACTTC	CSAPRTDPALAKNIQYF
TRBV28	many	15	.	TRBJ2-1	TGTGCCAGCAGGGAGCTCGGACGGACTTACAATGAGCAGTTCTTC	CASRELGRTYNEQFF
TRBV28	many	17	TRBD1	TRBJ1-1	TGTGCCAGCAGTTTATTGGCAGGGGGCTTCGTGAACACTGAAGCTTTCTTT	CASSLLAGGFVNTEAFF